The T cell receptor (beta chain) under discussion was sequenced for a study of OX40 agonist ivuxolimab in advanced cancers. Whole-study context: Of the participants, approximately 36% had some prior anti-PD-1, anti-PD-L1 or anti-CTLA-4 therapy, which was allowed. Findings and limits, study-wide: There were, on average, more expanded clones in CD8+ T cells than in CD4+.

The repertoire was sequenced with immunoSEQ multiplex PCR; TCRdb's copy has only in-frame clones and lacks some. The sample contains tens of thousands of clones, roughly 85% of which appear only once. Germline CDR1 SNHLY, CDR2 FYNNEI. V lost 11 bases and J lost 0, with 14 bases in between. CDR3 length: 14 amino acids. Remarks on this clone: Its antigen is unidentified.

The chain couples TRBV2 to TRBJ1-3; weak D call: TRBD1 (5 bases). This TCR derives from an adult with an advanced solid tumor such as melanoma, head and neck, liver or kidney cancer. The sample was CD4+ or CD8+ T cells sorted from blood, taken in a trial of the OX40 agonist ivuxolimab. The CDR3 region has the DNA TGTGCCGGAATTGGACAATTCTCTGGAAACACCATATATTTT. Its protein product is CAGIGQFSGNTIYF.